A single TCR beta chain is shown here with its context. Germline assignment: CDR1 SGDLS and CDR2 YYNGEE. The V gene end was trimmed by 3 bases and the J gene end by 9 bases; junction bases not matched to a gene: 12. There are 15 residues in the CDR3. These data belong to a study of shared clonotypes between healthy human individuals. CD45RO negativity and positive selection for CCR7 defined naive CD8 cells, a population that excluded terminally differentiated effector memory CD45RA+ cells. Generated by immunoSEQ multiplex PCR, the TCRdb table keeps only in-frame clones and is missing some. The data contain about 1,800,000 clones, about 94% of them seen just once; the ten biggest clones take up more than 0.95%.

The sequencing input was naive CD8+ T cells sorted from blood. The V gene is TRBV9, the J gene TRBJ1-2, with 9 bases that match TRBD1. The sequence was obtained from a man aged 18 to 30 in good health. The CDR3 nucleotides read TGTGCCAGCAGCGCAAGCGGGGGACAGGGCAGGAGCTACACCTTC. Translation gives CASSASGGQGRSYTF.